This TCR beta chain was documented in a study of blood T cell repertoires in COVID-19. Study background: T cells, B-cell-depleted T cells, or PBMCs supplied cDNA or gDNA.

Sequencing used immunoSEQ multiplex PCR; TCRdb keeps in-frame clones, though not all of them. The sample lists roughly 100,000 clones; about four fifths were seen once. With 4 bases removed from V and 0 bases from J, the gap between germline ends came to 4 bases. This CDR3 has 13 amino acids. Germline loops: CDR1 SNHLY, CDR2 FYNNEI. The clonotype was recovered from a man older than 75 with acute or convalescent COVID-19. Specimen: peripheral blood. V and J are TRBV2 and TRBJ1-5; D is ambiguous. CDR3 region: CASSVDSNQPQHF. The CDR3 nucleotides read TGTGCCAGCAGTGTAGATAGCAATCAGCCCCAGCATTTT.